These 14 T cell receptor beta chains were all obtained from the same sample, sequenced in a study of cytomegalovirus exposure and HLA in healthy donors (dated by TCRdb to between 2016 and 2019). The library was produced with the immunoSEQ multiplex PCR assay. TCRdb holds this immuneACCESS table with in-frame rearrangements only. Some clones are missing; in checked studies, unresolved V genes explain under half, and the rest has no known cause. Counted in this sample were roughly 180,000 clones; roughly 82% of them appeared once. The biggest ten clones account for more than 6.5% of the sample. The sequenced material came from PBMCs. The source of these receptors is a man between 18 and 29 years old in good health and CMV-seropositive.

V gene TRBV6-5 combines with J gene TRBJ1-2; unclear D gene. Germline assignment: CDR1 MNHEY and CDR2 SVGAGI. With 0 bases removed from V and 2 bases from J, the gap between germline ends came to 10 bases. CDR3 length: 15 amino acids. CDR3 DNA sequence: TGTGCCAGCAGTTACTCCCCAGTAATCAACTATGGCTACACCTTC. Its translation is CASSYSPVINYGYTF.

This clone has more than one count but fewer than ten. V gene TRBV11-3 combines with J gene TRBJ2-7; D might be TRBD2 (5 bases). Deletions cut 2 bases from V and 3 bases from J, with 8 bases between. Germline assignment: CDR1 SGHNT and CDR2 YENEEA. This CDR3 contains 13 residues. The CDR3 DNA reads TGTGCCAGCAGCTTACGGGGAAACTACGAGCAGTACTTC. This gives the protein CASSLRGNYEQYF.

V gene TRBV4-2 combines with J gene TRBJ2-1; D is perhaps TRBD2 (5 bases). Trimming took off 0 bases at V and 4 bases at J, with 7 bases between the two ends. This CDR3 region has 14 residues. Germline-derived CDR1 and CDR2 are LGHNA and YNFKEQ. The CDR3 here is CASSQDRLYNEQFF. The DNA of the CDR3 is TGTGCCAGCAGCCAAGATCGACTATACAATGAGCAGTTCTTC.

The chain employs TRBV7-8 and TRBJ2-7; TRBD1 is a possible D gene (6 bases). This CDR3 contains 14 residues. Germline assignment: CDR1 SGHVS and CDR2 FQNEAQ. V was trimmed by 6 bases and J by 2 bases, leaving 14 bases between them. The CDR3 sequence is CASRLRGKPYEQYF. The DNA for the CDR3 is TGTGCCAGCAGACTCAGGGGCAAGCCCTACGAGCAGTACTTC.

This clone was seen only a few times. V and J are TRBV19 and TRBJ2-2; D possibly corresponds to TRBD1 (6 bases). The V and J ends lost 5 bases and 3 bases respectively, with 16 bases between them. The germline gives CDR1 LNHDA, CDR2 SQIVND (reference sequence). CDR3 length equals 16 residues. The CDR3 DNA is TGTGCCAGTAGTGCACAGGGCCCGCCTTACACCGGGGAGCTGTTTTTT. It is translated as CASSAQGPPYTGELFF.

This rearrangement joins TRBV28 to TRBJ1-1; D may be TRBD1 (5 bases). The CDR3 is made up of 17 amino acids. Trimming pared 6 bases from V and 2 bases from J, leaving 22 bases between. Germline V gene data show CDR1 as MDHEN and CDR2 as SYDVKM. In DNA form, the CDR3 reads TGTGCCAGCAGCGCCCAGGGCAGATGGAAGAATAACACTGAAGCTTTCTTT. This gives the protein CASSAQGRWKNNTEAFF.

The chain is built from TRBV10-3 and TRBJ2-7; 7 bases map to TRBD1. Trimming at V came to 6 bases and at J to 5 bases, leaving 10 bases not matched to a gene. The germline V gene encodes CDR1 ENHRY and CDR2 SYGVKD. The CDR3 extends over 14 amino acids. DNA of the CDR3: TGTGCCATCAGGGGGGACAGCTCCGGCGACGAGCAGTACTTC. This gives the protein CAIRGDSSGDEQYF.

The chain combines TRBV6-4 with TRBJ2-5; tentatively, D is TRBD2 (6 bases). V dropped 2 bases and J dropped 7 bases, with 11 bases sitting between them. The V gene's germline CDR1 is MRHNA and CDR2 SNTAGT. This CDR3 region has 13 residues. Here the CDR3 reads CASSDRSEGTQYF. DNA of the CDR3: TGTGCCAGCAGTGACCGGTCGGAGGGGACCCAGTACTTC.

V gene TRBV28 combines with J gene TRBJ2-7, with D possibly TRBD2 on 6 matching bases. V was trimmed by 3 bases and J by 6 bases, leaving 9 bases between them. CDR3 size: 12 residues. Per the germline V gene, CDR1 is MDHEN and CDR2 is SYDVKM. The CDR3: CASSFPRGEQYF. The CDR3 DNA follows: TGTGCCAGCAGTTTCCCGCGGGGCGAGCAGTACTTC. The variable domain in full, with the rest retrieved from reference TRBV28 and TRBJ2-7, is DVKVTQSSRYLVKRTGEKVFLECVQDMDHENMFWYRQDPGLGLRLIYFSYDVKMKEKGDIPEGYSVSREKKERFSLILESASTNQTSMYLCASSFPRGEQYFGPGTRLTVT.

This clone was picked up one time. The rearrangement joins TRBV7-2 to TRBJ2-2; D is ambiguous. The length of the CDR3 is 17 residues. Germline V gives CDR1 SGHTA, CDR2 FQGNSA. Trimming stripped 0 bases from V and 6 bases from J, with 17 bases between. In DNA form, the CDR3 reads TGTGCCAGCAGCTTAGCGCCAGGAACAGATGGTTCCGGGGAGCTGTTTTTT. It specifies CASSLAPGTDGSGELFF.

V usage is TRBV27 and J usage is TRBJ2-7; 7 bases fit TRBD1. V lost 4 bases, J lost 0 bases, and 6 bases stayed unmatched. The CDR3 runs to 15 residues. From germline, CDR1 is MNHEY and CDR2 SMNVEV (reference sequence). The CDR3 region is CASSYTGDTSYEQYF. DNA of the CDR3: TGTGCCAGCAGTTACACAGGGGATACCTCCTACGAGCAGTACTTC.

This chain connects TRBV7-2 to TRBJ1-1, with 8 bases aligning to TRBD1. V gave up 5 bases and J gave up 0 bases; unmatched junction bases: 8. The CDR3 loop spans 16 amino acids. Germline-derived CDR1 and CDR2 are SGHTA and FQGNSA. CDR3 residues: CASSKGTGNMNTEAFF. In nucleotides, the CDR3 is TGTGCCAGCAGCAAAGGGACAGGTAACATGAACACTGAAGCTTTCTTT.

The chain recombines TRBV27 with TRBJ2-7; D possibly corresponds to TRBD2 (6 bases). This CDR3 spans 14 amino acids. V lost 3 bases, J lost 7 bases, and 16 bases lay in between. Germline V gene data show CDR1 as MNHEY and CDR2 as SMNVEV (reference sequence). The CDR3 nucleotides read TGTGCCAGCAGTTTTTTGGGGAGCCGGGGGGAGCAGTACTTC. Amino acid sequence: CASSFLGSRGEQYF.

This chain joins TRBV7-9 and TRBJ2-3; TRBD2 matches at 9 bases. The trim removed 6 bases at V and 3 bases at J, leaving 7 bases unmatched. Germline V gene lookup returns CDR1 SEHNR and CDR2 FQNEAQ (reference sequence). The CDR3 has 15 amino acids. The CDR3 sequence is CASRIAGEGTDTQYF. The CDR3, as DNA: TGTGCCAGCAGGATAGCGGGAGAGGGAACAGATACGCAGTATTTT.